Each of the 16 T cell receptor beta chains below was sequenced from the same sample in a study of T cell clonality in common variable immunodeficiency. The method was immunoSEQ multiplex PCR; TCRdb's version includes in-frame clones alone and lacks a portion of them. This sample shows tens of thousands of clones and no singletons; about 1.7% rests with the ten largest. The sequenced sample consisted of peripheral blood mononuclear cells. All receptors come from a person aged 18 to 75 in good health.

This clone was counted a few times. This likely reflects a read error, since a far larger clone is one base away. With the read ending 3 residues before the CDR3 end, the germline J gene is used to fill in that end. V and J are TRBV10-2 and TRBJ1-1; TRBD1 is a possible D gene (5 bases). The ends were cut back, 6 bases at V and 0 bases at J, with 8 bases in the middle. Germline lookup yields CDR1 WSHSY and CDR2 SAAADI. The CDR3 spans 13 residues. The CDR3 here is CASSLTVNTEAFF. The part of the CDR3 DNA that was read is TGCGCCAGCAGCTTGACAGTGAACACTGAA.

This clone came up many times. Incomplete CDR3 DNA: TGTGCCAGCAGGCGGAGCTCCTACAATGAG. Translated, it gives CASRRSSYNE. Given in full, the CDR3 is CASRRSSYNEQFF. This sequence joins TRBV5-6 and TRBJ2-1; D unclear. From the germline J gene comes the end of the CDR3, since the read stops 3 residues before it. V was clipped by 5 bases and J by 0 bases, with 6 bases between them. Germline CDR1 SGHDT, CDR2 YYEEEE. The CDR3 is made up of 13 amino acids.

In its sample, this clone was seen many times. The read ends 3 residues before the CDR3 terminus; that terminus is restored from the germline J gene. V and J are TRBV5-1 and TRBJ1-6, with D possibly matching TRBD1 (5 bases). Per germline, CDR1 SGHRS and CDR2 YFSETQ. The CDR3 is made up of 13 amino acids. Trimming removed 7 bases at V and 10 bases at J, with 15 bases between. The CDR3 DNA, read in part, is TGCGCCAGCTCTTCCAGGGTTGAATCACCC. Its protein is CASSSRVESP. The entire CDR3 sequence reads CASSSRVESPLHF.

This clone showed up many times. The read ends 3 residues early relative to the CDR3; the germline J gene fills the gap. J is TRBJ2-1 and V is TRBV19, with 9 bases identical to TRBD1. Germline CDR1 and CDR2: LNHDA and SQIVND (reference sequence). Trimming took 4 bases from V and 8 from J; bases not matched to a gene: 9. The CDR3 has 15 amino acids. Incomplete CDR3 DNA: TGTGCCAGTAGTACCACAGGGGGCGCTTTGGATGAG. This sequence encodes CASSTTGGALDE. The CDR3 reads in full as CASSTTGGALDEQFF.

This clone was found many times. The CDR3 end falls 3 residues outside the read, so it is completed with the germline J gene. The chain has TRBV29-1 and TRBJ2-4; D perhaps matches TRBD1 (6 bases). The CDR3 runs to 17 residues. Germline V CDR1 and CDR2: SQVTM, ANQGSEA. V was pared by 4 bases and J by 0 bases, with 19 bases between. CDR3 residues: CSVGGATGLGAKNIQYF. CDR3 DNA, as far as it was read: TGCAGCGTTGGAGGGGCTACAGGGTTGGGAGCCAAAAACATT.

This clone was counted many times. The observed sequence ends 3 residues before the CDR3 terminus, with the missing tail filled in from the germline J gene. The chain is built from TRBV7-7 and TRBJ2-5; D call uncertain. CDR3 length equals 13 residues. Germline CDR1 SSHAT, CDR2 FNYEAQ (reference sequence). Trimming took off 3 bases at V and 2 bases at J, with 7 bases between the two ends. CDR3 residues: CASSLAEQETQYF. CDR3 DNA (partial): TGTGCCAGCAGCTTGGCAGAACAAGAGACC.

In this sample, this clone turned up many times. The read terminates 3 residues ahead of where the CDR3 ends, so the germline J gene completes it. This sequence joins TRBV20-1 and TRBJ2-3; TRBD2 is a possible D gene (6 bases). The CDR3 runs to 16 residues. The V and J ends lost 4 bases and 0 bases respectively, with 17 bases between them. CDR1 DFQATT and CDR2 SNEGSKA come from the germline V gene (reference sequence). CDR3 DNA (partial): TGCAGTGCTAACATACTAGCAACCATTAGCACAGATACG. Amino acids: CSANILATISTDT. The whole CDR3 sequence reads CSANILATISTDTQYF.

This clone was found many times. The read gets to within 3 residues of the CDR3 end, and the germline J gene fills in the rest. The V call is TRBV19, the J call TRBJ1-1, with TRBD1 matching 7 bases. Trimming cost V 5 bases and J 7 bases; bases outside gene matches: 7. The V gene's germline CDR1 is LNHDA and CDR2 SQIVND (reference sequence). The length of the CDR3 is 13 residues. The part of the CDR3 DNA that was read is TGTGCCAGTAGTCTACCCGGGGACAGTGAA. Protein: CASSLPGDSE. The entire CDR3 is CASSLPGDSEAFF.

This clone has just a few counts. Read data end 3 residues before the CDR3 end; the end is taken from the germline J gene. The chain combines TRBV7-9 with TRBJ2-7, with TRBD1 as a possible D gene (6 bases). Trimming took off 1 base at V and 4 bases at J, with 11 bases between the two ends. Germline V gives CDR1 SEHNR, CDR2 FQNEAQ (reference sequence). The CDR3 has 14 residues. Partial CDR3 DNA: TGTGCCAGCAGCTTAGGTGGGGGCGTGTACGAG. Translation: CASSLGGGVYE. From start to end, the CDR3 is CASSLGGGVYEQYF.

This clone was observed at least ten times. The read gets to within 3 residues of the CDR3 end, and the germline J gene fills in the rest. The V call is TRBV23-1, the J call TRBJ2-2, with 7 bases that match TRBD1. TRBV23-1 is known as an ORF, though its function is uncertain. This CDR3 contains 15 residues. The junction had 5 bases not matched to a gene; V was cut back by 0 bases and J by 7 bases. CDR3 region: CASSQSGQHSGELFF. The sequenced CDR3 bases are TGCGCCAGCAGTCAATCGGGACAGCACAGCGGGGAG.

This clone was observed many times. The CDR3 end falls 3 residues outside the read, so it is completed with the germline J gene. This chain joins TRBV19 and TRBJ2-2; D might be TRBD1 (6 bases). This CDR3 has 14 amino acids. V lost 8 bases and J 6 bases, leaving 16 bases between the germline ends. From germline, CDR1 is LNHDA and CDR2 SQIVND (reference sequence). CDR3: CASGPRGNSGELFF. CDR3 DNA, as far as it was read: TGTGCCAGTGGCCCCAGGGGTAATTCCGGGGAG.

Ten or more counts support this clone. Coverage ceases 3 residues before the CDR3 finishes, and the germline J gene fills in the end. This chain joins TRBV6-1 and TRBJ1-5; 8 nucleotides match TRBD1. Losses at the gene ends were 4 bases for V and 5 bases for J; bases not matched to a gene: 4. The CDR3 contains 14 residues. CDR1 and CDR2 (germline): MNHNS, SASEGT. The part of the CDR3 DNA that was read is TGTGCCAGCAGTGTACAGGGGGGGTATCAGCCC. Its protein product is CASSVQGGYQP. Given in full, the CDR3 is CASSVQGGYQPQHF.

This clone was found many times. The read ends 3 residues early relative to the CDR3; the germline J gene fills the gap. The chain has TRBV7-6 and TRBJ2-3; no reliable D call. This CDR3 is built from 16 residues. Trimming removed 3 bases from V and 3 bases from J, with 16 bases in between. Germline V lookup: CDR1 SGHVS, CDR2 FNYEAQ. This CDR3 reads CASSFLGPVTTDTQYF. The CDR3 DNA, read in part, is TGTGCCAGCAGCTTCCTGGGCCCCGTTACAACAGATACG.

This clone was recorded many times. From the germline J gene comes the end of the CDR3, since the read stops 3 residues before it. The genes are TRBV20-1 and TRBJ2-5; TRBD2 agrees at 8 bases. Germline V CDR1 and CDR2: DFQATT, SNEGSKA (reference sequence). The CDR3 has 13 amino acids. V lost 6 bases to trimming and J lost 1 base; unmatched junction nucleotides: 4. The sequenced part of the CDR3 DNA is TGCAGTGCGACCCGGGGGGGCCAAGAGACC. Translating gives CSATRGGQET. The full-length CDR3 reads as CSATRGGQETQYF.

This clone occurred many times. The CDR3 end falls 3 residues outside the read, so it is completed with the germline J gene. V usage is TRBV19 and J usage is TRBJ2-3, with D unclear. The germline V gene has CDR1 LNHDA and CDR2 SQIVND (reference sequence). The V and J ends lost 4 bases and 4 bases respectively, with 6 bases between them. The CDR3 sequence is 12 residues long. The chain's CDR3 is CASSKGSDTQYF. The sequenced CDR3 bases are TGTGCCAGTAGTAAAGGGTCAGATACG.

At least ten counts were recorded for this clone. The read ends 3 residues shy of where the CDR3 ends; the end is completed using the germline J gene. The chain is built from TRBV5-1 and TRBJ1-4; D gene unclear. Trimming took 4 bases from V and 4 from J, leaving 14 bases between them. Germline values: CDR1 SGHRS, CDR2 YFSETQ. CDR3 length: 15 amino acids. CDR3 loop: CASSPRELDNEKLFF. The covered CDR3 bases are TGCGCCAGCAGCCCCCGGGAACTAGATAATGAAAAA.